What follows are 5 T cell receptor beta chains derived from one specimen sequenced in a study of CXCR3-negative and CXCR3-positive naive CD8 T cells. 5' RACE with UMI labels generated the TRB cDNA libraries. TCRdb reworked the 5' RACE reads into one entry per CDR3 protein, no DNA. This sample's clone table lists about 50,000 distinct CDR3 sequences. Material: naive CXCR3- CD8+ T cells from blood. Documented subset: CD45RO-CCR7+CD27+CD95- naive CD8+ T cells lacking CXCR3 (TNR3-). These receptor sequences come from a human donor in good health. Some clones in this sample may be carry-over from other donors' samples.

The rearrangement uses TRBV5-6 and TRBJ2-2. CDR3 length: 16 amino acids. Germline CDR1 SGHDT, CDR2 YYEEEE. The CDR3 here is CASSLYLAGNTGELFF.

The V gene is TRBV9, the J gene TRBJ2-1. The CDR3 totals 15 residues. Germline V lookup: CDR1 SGDLS, CDR2 YYNGEE. The CDR3: CASSPSRTSYNEQFF.

V gene TRBV5-1 combines with J gene TRBJ2-1; lacking DNA, the TRBD1 call made by TCRdb goes unchecked. The CDR3 extends over 18 amino acids. Germline assignment: CDR1 SGHRS and CDR2 YFSETQ. CDR3 protein: CASSLIRGTGSIYNEQFF.

The chain couples TRBV7-8 to TRBJ2-5; the TCRdb D gene call, TRBD1, has no DNA to confirm it. Germline V gene data show CDR1 as SGHVS and CDR2 as FQNEAQ. The CDR3 consists of 15 residues. CDR3 amino acids: CASSLARGEGETQYF.

The chain has TRBV30 and TRBJ2-7. This CDR3 contains 13 residues. Germline lookup yields CDR1 GTSNPN and CDR2 SVGIG (reference sequence). The CDR3 protein is CAWSTGSSYEQYF. Full variable domain (outside the CDR3, taken from reference TRBV30 and TRBJ2-7): SQTIHQWPATLVQPVGSPLSLECTVEGTSNPNLYWYRQAAGRGLQLLFYSVGIGQISSEVPQNLSASRPQDRQFILSSKKLLLSDSGFYLCAWSTGSSYEQYFGPGTRLTVT.